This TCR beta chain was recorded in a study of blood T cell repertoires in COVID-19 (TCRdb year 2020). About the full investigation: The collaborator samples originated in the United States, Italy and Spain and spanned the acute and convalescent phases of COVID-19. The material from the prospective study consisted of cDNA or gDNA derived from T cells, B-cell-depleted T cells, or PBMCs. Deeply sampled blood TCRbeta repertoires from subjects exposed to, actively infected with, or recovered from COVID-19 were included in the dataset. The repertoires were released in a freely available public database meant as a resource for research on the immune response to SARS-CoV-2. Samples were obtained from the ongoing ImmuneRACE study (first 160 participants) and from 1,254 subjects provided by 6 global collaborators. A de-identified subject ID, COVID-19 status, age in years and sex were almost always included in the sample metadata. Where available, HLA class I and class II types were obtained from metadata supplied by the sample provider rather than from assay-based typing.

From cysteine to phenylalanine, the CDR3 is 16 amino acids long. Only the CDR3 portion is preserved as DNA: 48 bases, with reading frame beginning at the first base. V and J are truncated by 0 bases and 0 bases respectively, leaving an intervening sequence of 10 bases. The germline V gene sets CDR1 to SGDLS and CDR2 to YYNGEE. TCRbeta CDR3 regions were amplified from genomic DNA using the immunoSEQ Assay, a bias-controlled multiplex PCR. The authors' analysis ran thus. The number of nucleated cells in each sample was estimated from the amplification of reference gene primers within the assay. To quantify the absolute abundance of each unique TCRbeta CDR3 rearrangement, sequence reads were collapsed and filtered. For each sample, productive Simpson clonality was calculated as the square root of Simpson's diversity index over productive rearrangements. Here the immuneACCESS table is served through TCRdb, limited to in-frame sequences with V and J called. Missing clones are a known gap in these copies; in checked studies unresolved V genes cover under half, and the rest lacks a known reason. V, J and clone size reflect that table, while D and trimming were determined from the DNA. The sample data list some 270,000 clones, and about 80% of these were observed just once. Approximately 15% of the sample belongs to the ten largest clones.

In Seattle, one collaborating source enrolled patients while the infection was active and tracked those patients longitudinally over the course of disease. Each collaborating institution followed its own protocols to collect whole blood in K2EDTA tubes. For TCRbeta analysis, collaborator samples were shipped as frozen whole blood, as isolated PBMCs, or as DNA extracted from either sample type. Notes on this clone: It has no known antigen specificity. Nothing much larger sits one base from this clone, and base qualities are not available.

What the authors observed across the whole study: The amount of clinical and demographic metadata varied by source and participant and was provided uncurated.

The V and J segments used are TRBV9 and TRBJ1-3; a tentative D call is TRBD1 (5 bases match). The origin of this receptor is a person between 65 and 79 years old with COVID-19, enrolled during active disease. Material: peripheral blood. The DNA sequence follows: TGTGCCAGCAGCGTAGGTGGGGGGGGCTCTGGAAACACCATATATTTT. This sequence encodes CASSVGGGGSGNTIYF.